This passage covers 2 T cell receptor beta chains from one sample sequenced in a study of blood T cell repertoires in COVID-19. The data were produced by immunoSEQ multiplex PCR, yet TCRdb's version contains in-frame clones alone and is incomplete. In the table there are 400,000 to 450,000 clones, about nine tenths of which are singletons. Sequencing was carried out using peripheral blood. The origin of the receptors is a woman between 50 and 59 years old with COVID-19, enrolled during active disease.

The chain has TRBV5-1 and TRBJ2-7; possibly TRBD1 for D (6 bases). CDR3 size: 15 residues. The V gene's germline CDR1 is SGHRS and CDR2 YFSETQ. V lost 0 bases and J lost 1, with 11 bases in between. DNA of the CDR3: TGCGCCAGCAGCTTGGTTAGGCAGGGGTCCTACGAGCAGTACTTC. Its protein is CASSLVRQGSYEQYF.

This chain uses TRBV19 with TRBJ1-1; no clear D gene. The germline V gene encodes CDR1 LNHDA and CDR2 SQIVND (reference sequence). The CDR3 length is 16 residues. V was cut by 1 base and J by 3 bases, with 15 bases left in between. The CDR3 bases are TGTGCCAGTAGTATAGCGTCGGGGTTGAAGGACACTGAAGCTTTCTTT. Translating it yields CASSIASGLKDTEAFF.